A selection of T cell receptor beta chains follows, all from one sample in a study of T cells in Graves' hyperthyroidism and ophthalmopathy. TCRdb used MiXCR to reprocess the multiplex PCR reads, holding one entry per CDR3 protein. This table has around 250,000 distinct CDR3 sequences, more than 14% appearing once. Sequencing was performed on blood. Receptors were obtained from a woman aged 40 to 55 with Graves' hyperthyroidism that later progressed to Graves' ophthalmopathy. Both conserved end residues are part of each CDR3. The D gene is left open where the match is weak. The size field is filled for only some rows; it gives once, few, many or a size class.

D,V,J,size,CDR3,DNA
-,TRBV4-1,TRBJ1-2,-,CASSQDLRYGYTF,TGCGCCAGCAGCCAAGATTTGCGCTATGGCTACACCTTC
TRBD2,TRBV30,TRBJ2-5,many,CAWRVAGAETQYF,TGTGCCTGGAGAGTAGCGGGTGCAGAGACCCAGTACTTC
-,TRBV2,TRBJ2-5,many,CASVRDAGETQYF,TGTGCCAGTGTGCGGGATGCGGGAGAGACCCAGTACTTC
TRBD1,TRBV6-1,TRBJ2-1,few,CASRTGPYNEQFF,TGTGCCAGCAGGACAGGGCCCTACAATGAGCAGTTCTTC
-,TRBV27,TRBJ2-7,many,CASSSLVGLSYEQYF,TGTGCCAGCAGTTCCCTAGTGGGTCTTTCCTACGAGCAGTACTTC
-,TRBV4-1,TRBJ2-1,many,CASSQGARKVWAYNEQFF,TGCGCCAGCAGCCAAGGAGCGCGTAAAGTATGGGCCTACAATGAGCAGTTCTTC
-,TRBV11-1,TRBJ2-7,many,CASSAGLSYEQYF,TGTGCCAGCAGCGCGGGATTGTCCTACGAGCAGTACTTC
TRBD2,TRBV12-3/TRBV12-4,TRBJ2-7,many,CASSKIGGGVSYEQYF,TGTGCCAGCAGCAAAATCGGCGGGGGAGTCTCCTACGAGCAGTACTTC
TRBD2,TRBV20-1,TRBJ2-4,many,CSATKLAGKNIQYF,TGCAGTGCTACCAAACTAGCGGGGAAAAACATTCAGTACTTC
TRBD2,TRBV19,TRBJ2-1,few,CASSISGRFFNEQFF,TGTGCCAGTAGTATAAGCGGGAGGTTTTTCAATGAGCAGTTCTTC
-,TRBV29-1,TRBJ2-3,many,CSVEEIRTVATDTQYF,TGCAGCGTTGAAGAAATACGGACCGTAGCGACAGATACGCAGTATTTT
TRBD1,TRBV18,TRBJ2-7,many,CASSAGPGQGAIDEQYF,TGTGCCAGCTCAGCCGGCCCGGGACAGGGGGCGATCGACGAGCAGTACTTC
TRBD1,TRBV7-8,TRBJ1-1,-,CASGLVGQGRITGYNNTEAFF,TGTGCCAGCGGCTTAGTGGGACAGGGGCGCATTACCGGGTATAACAACACTGAAGCTTTCTTT
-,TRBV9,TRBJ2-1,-,CASSSALDEQFF,TGTGCCAGCAGTTCAGCCTTAGATGAGCAGTTCTTC
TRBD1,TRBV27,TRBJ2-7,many,CASSLTWQGAREQYF,TGTGCCAGCAGTTTAACTTGGCAGGGGGCGCGTGAGCAGTACTTC
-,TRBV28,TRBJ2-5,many,CASTGETQYF,TGTGCCAGCACTGGAGAGACCCAGTACTTC
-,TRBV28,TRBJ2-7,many,CASSPGTINPYEQYF,TGTGCCAGCAGCCCCGGGACCATAAACCCCTACGAGCAGTACTTC
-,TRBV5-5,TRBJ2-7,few,CASTSFSSEQYF,TGTGCCAGCACCTCTTTTTCATCCGAGCAGTACTTC
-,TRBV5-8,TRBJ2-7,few,CASSLIPFWGRGEQYF,TGTGCCAGCAGCTTAATCCCCTTCTGGGGGAGAGGCGAGCAGTACTTC
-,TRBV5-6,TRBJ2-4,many,CASSLRQNIQYF,TGTGCCAGCAGCTTGAGACAGAACATTCAGTACTTC
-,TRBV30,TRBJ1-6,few,CAWTLPSVDGNSPLHF,TGTGCCTGGACCCTCCCATCCGTCGACGGTAATTCACCCCTCCACTTT
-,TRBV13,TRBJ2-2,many,CASSPGGNTGELFF,TGTGCCAGCAGCCCTGGGGGGAACACCGGGGAGCTGTTTTTT
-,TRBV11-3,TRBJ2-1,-,CASSPKDGSVGLDYNEQFF,TGTGCCAGCAGCCCCAAAGACGGCTCGGTGGGGCTGGACTACAATGAGCAGTTCTTC
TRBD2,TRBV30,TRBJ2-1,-,CAWRGGTSGNYNEQLF,TGTGCCTGGAGGGGCGGGACTAGCGGGAATTACAATGAGCAGCTCTTC
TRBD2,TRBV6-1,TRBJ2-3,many,CASRTSVSTDTQYF,TGTGCCAGCAGGACTAGCGTTTCCACAGATACGCAGTATTTT
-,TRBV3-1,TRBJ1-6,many,CASSPLEGVSSPLHF,TGTGCCAGCAGCCCCCTTGAGGGGGTGAGTTCACCCCTCCACTTT
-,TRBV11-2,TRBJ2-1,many,CASTLTFRDSIYNEQFF,TGTGCCAGCACCCTAACATTTCGGGACTCCATTTACAATGAGCAGTTCTTC
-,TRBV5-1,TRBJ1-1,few,CASSLLSLNTEAFF,TGCGCCAGCAGCTTGTTGAGCCTGAACACTGAAGCTTTCTTT
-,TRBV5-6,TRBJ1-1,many,CASSSLGFLNTEAFF,TGTGCCAGCAGCTCCCTTGGCTTCCTGAACACTGAAGCTTTCTTT